This T cell receptor beta chain was captured in a study of blood T cell repertoires in COVID-19. Trimming cost V 5 bases and J 5 bases, with 8 bases left between them. This CDR3 contains 12 residues. Germline lookup yields CDR1 MNHNY and CDR2 SVGAGI (reference sequence). TCRdb's table, derived via immunoSEQ multiplex PCR, lists solely in-frame clones and lacks some. The table records about 94,000 clones, about 80% of them present only once. The sample was peripheral blood. This clonotype originated in a man in his sixties with acute or convalescent COVID-19. The V call is TRBV6-6, the J call TRBJ2-3; weak D call: TRBD1 (6 bases). This CDR3 reads CASSTGRDTQYF. CDR3 in DNA: TGTGCCAGCAGTACAGGGAGAGATACGCAGTATTTT.